This T cell receptor beta chain comes out of a study of Graves' ophthalmopathy and Graves' hyperthyroidism. This clonotype has ten or more counts. Looked up from germline, CDR1 is MDHEN and CDR2 is SYDVKM. This CDR3 spans 18 amino acids. Trimming at V came to 5 bases and at J to 4 bases, leaving 18 bases not matched to a gene. Using RNA transcripts, the TCR beta CDR3 regions were amplified. Second-round multiplex PCR came after first-round RT-PCR with HTBI primers. TCRdb ran MiXCR on the multiplex PCR reads and lists one entry per CDR3 protein. The sample has about 150,000 distinct CDR3 sequences, around two fifths seen once.

Sequenced material: peripheral blood. V gene TRBV28 combines with J gene TRBJ2-7; 9 bases line up with TRBD2. The sequence came from a middle-aged woman with Graves' ophthalmopathy. CDR3 DNA sequence: TGTGCCAGCAGTCCACCCCCTTCCCTCGGCGGGAGGGCTTACGAGCAGTACTTC. The encoded protein is CASSPPPSLGGRAYEQYF.